Listed here are 2 T cell receptor beta chains from one sample, sequenced in a study of cytomegalovirus exposure and HLA in healthy donors (dated by TCRdb to the late 2010s). The library was generated by the immunoSEQ multiplex PCR assay. The multiplex PCR relied on a mix of 60 forward primers for TCR Vbeta segments and 13 reverse primers for TCR Jbeta segments. Entries here come from immuneACCESS through TCRdb and include only in-frame sequences with V and J called. Some clones fail to appear in such tables; in the studies checked, an unresolved V gene covers under half of the shortfall, and the cause of the remainder is unknown. Across this sample there are about 69,000 clones, with about 80% seen only once. The ten largest clones capture over 2.5% of the sample. Sequencing input: PBMCs. The origin of the receptors is a man between 18 and 35 years old in good health and CMV-seronegative.

The chain is built from TRBV4-1 and TRBJ2-7, with D hard to call. This CDR3 is 12 amino acids long. Germline values: CDR1 MGHRA, CDR2 YSYEKL. V was trimmed by 1 base and J by 4 bases, leaving 5 bases between them. CDR3 residues: CASSQAEYEQYF. In nucleotides, the CDR3 is TGCGCCAGCAGCCAAGCCGAGTACGAGCAGTACTTC.

The chain has TRBV10-3 and TRBJ2-7, with a weak D call TRBD1 (6 bases). CDR3 length equals 15 residues. Germline values: CDR1 ENHRY, CDR2 SYGVKD. V gave up 5 bases and J gave up 0 bases, with 14 bases separating them. CDR3 sequence: CAISPQGMISYEQYF. For the CDR3, the DNA is TGTGCCATCAGTCCCCAGGGGATGATCTCCTACGAGCAGTACTTC.